This TCR beta chain comes out of a study of CD8 T cells in Susac syndrome. TEMRA cells were FACS-enriched, with CD8+ and CD4+ T cells isolated negatively. Random hexamers were used to reverse transcribe an amount of about 0.45 to 1 ug RNA. A single record per CDR3 protein comes from TCRdb applying MiXCR to the immunoSEQ multiplex PCR reads. Counted here are 250,000 to 300,000 distinct CDR3 sequences, about 85% occurring once; the ten biggest clones make up 0.11%. The specimen was CD8+ T cells from PBMCs. This clonotype was sampled from a human donor with multiple sclerosis.

CDR3 in amino acids: CSATAGELFF. Here the CDR3 DNA reads TGCAGTGCTACGGCCGGGGAGCTGTTTTTT. This chain links TRBV20-1 with TRBJ2-2; D gene ambiguous. This CDR3 is built from 10 residues. Trimming removed 4 bases from V and 6 bases from J, with 3 bases in between. Germline CDR1 reads DFQATT; CDR2 reads SNEGSKA (reference sequence).